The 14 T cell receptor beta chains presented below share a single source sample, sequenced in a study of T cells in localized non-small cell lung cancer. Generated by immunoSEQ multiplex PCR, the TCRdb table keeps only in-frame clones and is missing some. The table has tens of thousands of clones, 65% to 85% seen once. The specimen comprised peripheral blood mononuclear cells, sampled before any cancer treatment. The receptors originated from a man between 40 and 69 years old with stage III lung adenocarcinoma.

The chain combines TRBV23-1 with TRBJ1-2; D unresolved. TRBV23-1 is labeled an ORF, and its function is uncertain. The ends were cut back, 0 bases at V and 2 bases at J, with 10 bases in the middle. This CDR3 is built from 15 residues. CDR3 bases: TGCGCCAGCAGTCAATCGAATGGCGGCAACTATGGCTACACCTTC. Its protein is CASSQSNGGNYGYTF.

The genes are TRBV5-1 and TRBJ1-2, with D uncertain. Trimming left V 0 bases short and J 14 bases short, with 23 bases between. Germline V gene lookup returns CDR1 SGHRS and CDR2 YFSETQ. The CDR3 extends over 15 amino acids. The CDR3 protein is CASSLGEIDPDLDTF. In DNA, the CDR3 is TGCGCCAGCAGCTTGGGCGAGATAGACCCGGACTTGGATACCTTC.

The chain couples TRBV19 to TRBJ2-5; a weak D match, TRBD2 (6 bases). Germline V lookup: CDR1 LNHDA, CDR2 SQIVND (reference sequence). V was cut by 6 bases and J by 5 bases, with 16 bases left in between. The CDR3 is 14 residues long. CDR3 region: CASSSSTGGETQYF. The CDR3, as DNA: TGTGCCAGTAGCAGCTCGACTGGGGGGGAGACCCAGTACTTC.

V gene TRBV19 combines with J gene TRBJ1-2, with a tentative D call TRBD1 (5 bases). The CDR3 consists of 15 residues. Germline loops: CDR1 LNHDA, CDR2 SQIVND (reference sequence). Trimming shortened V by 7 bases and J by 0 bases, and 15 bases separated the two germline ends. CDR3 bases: TGTGCCAGTATCCGGGACGGAAATTCTAACTATGGCTACACCTTC. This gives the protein CASIRDGNSNYGYTF.

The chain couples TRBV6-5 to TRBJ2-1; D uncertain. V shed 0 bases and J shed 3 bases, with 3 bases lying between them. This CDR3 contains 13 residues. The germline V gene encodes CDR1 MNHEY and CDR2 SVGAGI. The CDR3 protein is CASSYSSYNEQFF. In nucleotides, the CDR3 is TGTGCCAGCAGTTACTCGAGCTACAATGAGCAGTTCTTC.

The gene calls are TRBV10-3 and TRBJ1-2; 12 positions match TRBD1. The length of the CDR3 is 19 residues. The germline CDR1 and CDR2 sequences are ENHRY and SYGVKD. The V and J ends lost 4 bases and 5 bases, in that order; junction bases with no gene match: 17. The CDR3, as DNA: TGTGCCATCAGTGCTTCCGAAGTCCCGGGACAGGGGGCACGGTATGGCTACACCTTC. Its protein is CAISASEVPGQGARYGYTF.

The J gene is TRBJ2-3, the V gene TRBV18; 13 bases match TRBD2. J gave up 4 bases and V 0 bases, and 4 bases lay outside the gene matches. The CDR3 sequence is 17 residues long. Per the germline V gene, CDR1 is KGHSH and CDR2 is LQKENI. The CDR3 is CASSPPGLAGTADTQYF. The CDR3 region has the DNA TGTGCCAGCTCACCACCGGGACTAGCGGGAACCGCAGATACGCAGTATTTT.

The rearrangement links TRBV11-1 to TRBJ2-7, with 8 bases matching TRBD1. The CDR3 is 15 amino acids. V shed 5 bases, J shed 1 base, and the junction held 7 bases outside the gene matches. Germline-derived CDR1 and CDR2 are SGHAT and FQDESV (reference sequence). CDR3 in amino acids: CASSPTGGKSYEQYF. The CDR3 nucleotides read TGTGCCAGCAGCCCTACAGGGGGTAAGTCCTACGAGCAGTACTTC.

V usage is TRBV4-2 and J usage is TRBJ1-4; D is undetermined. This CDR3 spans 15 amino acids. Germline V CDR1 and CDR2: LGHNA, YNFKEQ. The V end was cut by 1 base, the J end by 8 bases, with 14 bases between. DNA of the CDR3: TGTGCCAGCAGCCAAGTGGTACTCGCGGAGGAAAAACTGTTTTTT. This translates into CASSQVVLAEEKLFF.

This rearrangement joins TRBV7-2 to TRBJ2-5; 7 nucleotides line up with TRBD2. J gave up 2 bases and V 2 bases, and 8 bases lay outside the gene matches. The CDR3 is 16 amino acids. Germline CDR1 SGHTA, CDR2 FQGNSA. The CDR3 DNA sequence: TGTGCCAGCAGCTTAAACCCTGGGGGGGGACAAGAGACCCAGTACTTC. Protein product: CASSLNPGGGQETQYF.

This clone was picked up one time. The CDR3 is CASSQDLGTGTPFF. The CDR3 nucleotides read TGCGCCAGCAGCCAAGATCTGGGGACAGGGACTCCTTTCTTT. This chain connects TRBV4-3 to TRBJ1-1; 9 bases agree with TRBD1. V lost 0 bases and J lost 12; bases outside the gene matches: 8. Per the germline V gene, CDR1 is LGHNA and CDR2 is YSLEER. The CDR3 totals 14 residues.

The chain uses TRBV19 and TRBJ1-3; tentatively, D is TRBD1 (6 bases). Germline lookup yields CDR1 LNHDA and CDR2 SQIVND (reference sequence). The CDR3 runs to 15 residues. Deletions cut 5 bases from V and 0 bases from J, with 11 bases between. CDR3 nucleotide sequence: TGTGCCAGTAGTCCGGGACATCCCTCTGGAAACACCATATATTTT. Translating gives CASSPGHPSGNTIYF.

The CDR3 sequence is CASSSNLGRGGAVEKLFF. The CDR3 DNA reads as TGTGCCAGCAGTTCAAACCTGGGGAGGGGGGGCGCCGTTGAAAAACTGTTTTTT. This sequence joins TRBV28 and TRBJ1-4, with a tentative D call TRBD1 (6 bases). CDR3 length: 18 amino acids. CDR1 and CDR2 from the germline V gene are MDHEN and SYDVKM. Trimming left V 4 bases short and J 7 bases short, with 25 bases between.

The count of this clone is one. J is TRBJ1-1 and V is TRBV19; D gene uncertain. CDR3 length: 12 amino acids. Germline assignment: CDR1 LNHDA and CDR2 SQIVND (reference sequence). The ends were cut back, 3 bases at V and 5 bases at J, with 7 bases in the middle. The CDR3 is CASSISQTEAFF. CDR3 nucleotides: TGTGCCAGTAGTATCTCGCAGACTGAAGCTTTCTTT.